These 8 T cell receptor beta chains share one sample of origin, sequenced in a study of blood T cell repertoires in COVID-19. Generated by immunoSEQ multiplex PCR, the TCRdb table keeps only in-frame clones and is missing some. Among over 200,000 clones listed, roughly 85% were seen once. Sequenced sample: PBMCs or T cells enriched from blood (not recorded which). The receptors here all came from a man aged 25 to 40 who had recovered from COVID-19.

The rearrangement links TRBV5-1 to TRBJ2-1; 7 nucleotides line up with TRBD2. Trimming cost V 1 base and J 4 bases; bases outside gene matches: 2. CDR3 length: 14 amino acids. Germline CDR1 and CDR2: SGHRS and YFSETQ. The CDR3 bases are TGCGCCAGCAGCTTGACTAGCGAATACAATGAGCAGTTCTTC. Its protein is CASSLTSEYNEQFF.

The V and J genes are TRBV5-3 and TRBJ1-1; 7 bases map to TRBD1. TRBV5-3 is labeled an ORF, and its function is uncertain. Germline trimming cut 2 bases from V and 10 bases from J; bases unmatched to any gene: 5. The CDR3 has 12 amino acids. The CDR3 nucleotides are TGTGCCAGAAGCTTCCGGGACAGAGGAGCTTTCTTT. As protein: CARSFRDRGAFF.

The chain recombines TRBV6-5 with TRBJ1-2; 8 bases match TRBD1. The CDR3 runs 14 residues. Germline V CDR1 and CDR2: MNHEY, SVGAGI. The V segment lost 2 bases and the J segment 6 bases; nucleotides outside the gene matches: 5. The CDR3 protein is CASSYTLTGDGYTF. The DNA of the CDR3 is TGTGCCAGCAGTTACACTCTGACAGGGGATGGCTACACCTTC.

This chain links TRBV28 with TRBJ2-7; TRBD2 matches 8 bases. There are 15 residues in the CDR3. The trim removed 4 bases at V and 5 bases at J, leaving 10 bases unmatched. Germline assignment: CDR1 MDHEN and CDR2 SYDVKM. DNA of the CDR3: TGTGCCAGCAGTTCCCCAGCGGGGGTTTCAGACGAGCAGTACTTC. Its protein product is CASSSPAGVSDEQYF.

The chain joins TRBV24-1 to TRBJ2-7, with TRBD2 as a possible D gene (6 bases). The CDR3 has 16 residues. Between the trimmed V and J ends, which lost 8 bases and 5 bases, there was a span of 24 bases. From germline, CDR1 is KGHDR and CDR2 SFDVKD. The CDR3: CATTFSLTSRNHEQYF. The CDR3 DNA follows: TGTGCCACCACGTTCTCTCTAACTAGCAGAAATCACGAGCAGTACTTC.

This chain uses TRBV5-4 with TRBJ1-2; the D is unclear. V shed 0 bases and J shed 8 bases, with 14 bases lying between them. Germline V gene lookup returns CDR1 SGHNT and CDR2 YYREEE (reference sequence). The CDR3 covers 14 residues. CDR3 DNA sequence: TGTGCCAGCAGCTTGGAGCAACGATTTGTAGGCTACACCTTC. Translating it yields CASSLEQRFVGYTF.

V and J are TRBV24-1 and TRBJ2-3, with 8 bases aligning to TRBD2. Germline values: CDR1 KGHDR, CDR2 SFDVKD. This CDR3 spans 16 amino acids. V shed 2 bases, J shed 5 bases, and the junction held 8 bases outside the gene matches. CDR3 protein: CATSDYGRASGDTQYF. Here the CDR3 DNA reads TGTGCCACCAGTGATTACGGGAGGGCCTCGGGAGATACGCAGTATTTT.

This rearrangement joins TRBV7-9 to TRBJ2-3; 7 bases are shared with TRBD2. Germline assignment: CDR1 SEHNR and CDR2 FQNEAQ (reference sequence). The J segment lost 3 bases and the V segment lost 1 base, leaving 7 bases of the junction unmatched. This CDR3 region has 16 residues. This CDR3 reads CASSLGRAAGTDTQYF. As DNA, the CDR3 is TGTGCCAGCAGCTTAGGCCGAGCAGCGGGGACAGATACGCAGTATTTT.